Below, 23 T cell receptor beta chains from the same sample are listed, as sequenced in a study of Ad26.COV2.S vaccination and SARS-CoV-2 variants. Only in-frame clones appear in the TCRdb table, and some are missing; sequencing was by immunoSEQ multiplex PCR. The table lists 400,000 or so clones, about nine tenths of them singletons. Noted treatment: about 20 received Ad26.COV2.S at low or high dose, single or two shots; about five received placebo; per-sample allocation not given. On day 63 after the first injection, vaccine and placebo recipients gave samples. Source: peripheral blood, taken in a trial of Ad26.COV2.S vaccine versus placebo. The source is a person aged 18-65 years who received the Ad26.COV2.S COVID-19 vaccine or a placebo.

J is TRBJ1-5 and V is TRBV19; D is possibly TRBD1 (6 bases). V gave up 6 bases and J gave up 3 bases, with 18 bases separating them. The CDR3 runs to 16 residues. Germline CDR1 LNHDA, CDR2 SQIVND (reference sequence). The CDR3 nucleotides read TGTGCCAGTAGGAACTATATCCGGGACACCAATCAGCCCCAGCATTTT. Translating gives CASRNYIRDTNQPQHF.

The chain uses TRBV2 and TRBJ2-2; D perhaps matches TRBD1 (5 bases). The ends were cut back, 1 base at V and 4 bases at J, with 10 bases in the middle. This CDR3 has 15 residues. Germline CDR1 and CDR2: SNHLY and FYNNEI. CDR3 amino acids: CASSEDRTGTGELFF. The CDR3 DNA reads TGTGCCAGCAGTGAAGACAGGACGGGCACCGGGGAGCTGTTTTTT.

The rearrangement links TRBV7-2 to TRBJ2-3, with D maybe TRBD2 (5 bases). V was cut by 5 bases and J by 2 bases, with 20 bases left in between. Germline assignment: CDR1 SGHTA and CDR2 FQGNSA. CDR3 length equals 17 residues. CDR3 sequence reads: CASSQTLSGHITDTQYF. The CDR3 nucleotides are TGTGCCAGCAGCCAAACCTTAAGCGGTCATATCACAGATACGCAGTATTTT.

J is TRBJ2-2 and V is TRBV7-8; 7 bases align to TRBD1. With 5 bases clipped from V and 4 bases from J, the junction kept 10 bases outside the gene matches. There are 16 residues in the CDR3. Looked up from germline, CDR1 is SGHVS and CDR2 is FQNEAQ. The CDR3 bases are TGTGCCAGCAGCAGTAGACAGGGAGCGAGCACCGGGGAGCTGTTTTTT. Its translation is CASSSRQGASTGELFF.

CDR3 nucleotides: TGTGCCAGCAGTGAGATTCCTAACTATGGCTACACCTTC. It specifies CASSEIPNYGYTF. The chain uses TRBV6-1 and TRBJ1-2; no clear D gene. The V end was cut by 3 bases, the J end by 0 bases, with 5 bases between. The CDR3 is 13 amino acids. Germline assignment: CDR1 MNHNS and CDR2 SASEGT.

This clone was seen just once. The chain combines TRBV5-8 with TRBJ2-3, with D perhaps TRBD1 (7 bases). Trimming took 0 bases from V and 2 from J, leaving 10 bases between them. The CDR3 totals 15 residues. Germline V CDR1 and CDR2: SGHTS, YDEGEE. This CDR3 reads CASSLAGGYTDTQYF. CDR3 nucleotide sequence: TGTGCCAGCAGCTTGGCAGGGGGGTACACAGATACGCAGTATTTT. The full variable domain, rest sourced from reference TRBV5-8 and TRBJ2-3, is EAGVTQSPTHLIKTRGQQATLRCSPISGHTSVYWYQQALGLGLQFLLWYDEGEERNRGNFPPRFSGRQFPNYSSELNVNALELEDSALYLCASSLAGGYTDTQYFGPGTRLTVL.

J is TRBJ2-7 and V is TRBV7-2; D unclear. The CDR3 length is 14 residues. Germline CDR1 is SGHTA and CDR2 is FQGNSA. V was pared by 8 bases and J by 0 bases, with 14 bases between. The CDR3 DNA reads as TGTGCCAGCTCCGTCGGCAGGCTCTCCTACGAGCAGTACTTC. Translated: CASSVGRLSYEQYF. The full variable domain, in which reference TRBV7-2 and TRBJ2-7 provide the parts outside the CDR3, is GAGVSQSPSNKVTEKGKDVELRCDPISGHTALYWYRQSLGQGLEFLIYFQGNSAPDKSGLPSDRFSAERTGGSVSTLTIQRTQQEDSAVYLCASSVGRLSYEQYFGPGTRLTVT.

V usage is TRBV27 and J usage is TRBJ1-2, with 9 bases aligning to TRBD1. This CDR3 region has 15 residues. V shed 3 bases, J shed 3 bases, and the junction held 5 bases outside the gene matches. Germline CDR1 MNHEY, CDR2 SMNVEV (reference sequence). The chain's CDR3 is CASSFTRTGDYGYTF. The CDR3 bases are TGTGCCAGCAGTTTTACTCGGACAGGGGACTATGGCTACACCTTC.

The V and J genes are TRBV9 and TRBJ1-6; no clear D. V lost 5 bases and J lost 8, with 14 bases in between. Germline V gene data show CDR1 as SGDLS and CDR2 as YYNGEE. The CDR3 is 14 amino acids. The CDR3 sequence is CASRAQAADSPLHF. For the CDR3, the DNA is TGTGCCAGCAGGGCCCAGGCGGCGGATTCACCCCTCCACTTT.

This chain links TRBV9 with TRBJ2-3; D unresolved. V gave up 6 bases and J gave up 9 bases, with 14 bases separating them. The CDR3 covers 12 residues. Germline-derived CDR1 and CDR2 are SGDLS and YYNGEE. The CDR3: CASISSLRTQYF. The DNA for the CDR3 is TGTGCCAGCATCTCTTCCCTCAGGACGCAGTATTTT.

This sequence joins TRBV19 and TRBJ1-6, with D hard to call. Trimming shortened V by 5 bases and J by 1 base, and 12 bases separated the two germline ends. The germline V gene encodes CDR1 LNHDA and CDR2 SQIVND (reference sequence). The CDR3 loop spans 16 amino acids. CDR3 sequence: CASSPIDDSYNSPLHF. The DNA for the CDR3 is TGTGCCAGTAGTCCTATCGACGATTCCTATAATTCACCCCTCCACTTT. Supplemented by reference TRBV19 and TRBJ1-6, the full variable domain reads DGGITQSPKYLFRKEGQNVTLSCEQNLNHDAMYWYRQDPGQGLRLIYYSQIVNDFQKGDIAEGYSVSREKKESFPLTVTSAQKNPTAFYLCASSPIDDSYNSPLHFGNGTRLTVT.

The chain uses TRBV5-1 and TRBJ2-6, with D unclear. V lost 0 bases to trimming and J lost 2 bases, with 6 bases between them. The CDR3 contains 15 residues. CDR1 is SGHRS, CDR2 YFSETQ, per germline. CDR3 amino acids: CASSLVHAGANVLTF. The DNA of the CDR3 is TGCGCCAGCAGCTTGGTCCATGCTGGGGCCAACGTCCTGACTTTC.

V and J are TRBV7-9 and TRBJ1-1; D is uncertain. CDR1 and CDR2 from the germline V gene are SEHNR and FQNEAQ (reference sequence). Trimming took 5 bases from V and 0 from J, leaving 13 bases between them. The CDR3 has 15 residues. The CDR3 DNA reads as TGTGCCAGCAGCCCCCGGGAAGAACTGAACACTGAAGCTTTCTTT. It specifies CASSPREELNTEAFF.

V is TRBV19 and J is TRBJ1-2; no firm D call. With 6 bases removed from V and 0 bases from J, the gap between germline ends came to 32 bases. This CDR3 is built from 21 residues. CDR1 and CDR2 from the germline V gene are LNHDA and SQIVND (reference sequence). In DNA form, the CDR3 reads TGTGCCAGTAGAGCGGTCAAACTTGCTTCAGCCCTATTTACGGCTAACTATGGCTACACCTTC. Translating it yields CASRAVKLASALFTANYGYTF.

V gene TRBV19 combines with J gene TRBJ1-1; unclear D gene. Germline V CDR1 and CDR2: LNHDA, SQIVND (reference sequence). Trimming took 1 base from V and 9 from J, leaving 15 bases between them. This CDR3 comprises 14 residues. CDR3 nucleotide sequence: TGTGCCAGTAGTATAGGAGTATTAGGAGGCAAAGCTTTCTTT. Translated, it gives CASSIGVLGGKAFF.

The chain has TRBV6-2 or TRBV6-3 and TRBJ1-2, with a tentative D call TRBD1 (5 bases). In germline, CDR1 is MNHEY, CDR2 SVGEGT. The CDR3 spans 16 residues. Trimming took 4 bases from V and 8 from J, leaving 23 bases between them. This chain's CDR3 is CASSFSLAGPLGGYTF. The CDR3 coding sequence is TGTGCCAGCAGTTTTTCTCTCGCGGGACCTCTTGGGGGCTACACCTTC.

The chain couples TRBV9 to TRBJ1-1, with TRBD1 identical over 10 bases. CDR3 length: 16 amino acids. V lost 2 bases to trimming and J lost 0 bases; unmatched junction nucleotides: 4. CDR1 and CDR2 from the germline V gene are SGDLS and YYNGEE. This CDR3 is CASSVGTGAMNTEAFF. The DNA for the CDR3 is TGTGCCAGCAGCGTTGGGACAGGGGCGATGAACACTGAAGCTTTCTTT. Combining the CDR3 with reference TRBV9 and TRBJ1-1 gives the whole variable domain DSGVTQTPKHLITATGQRVTLRCSPRSGDLSVYWYQQSLDQGLQFLIQYYNGEERAKGNILERFSAQQFPDLHSELNLSSLELGDSALYFCASSVGTGAMNTEAFFGQGTRLTVV.

The V call is TRBV6-6, the J call TRBJ2-2, with a weak D call TRBD2 (6 bases). Germline loops: CDR1 MNHNY, CDR2 SVGAGI (reference sequence). With 9 bases removed from V and 6 bases from J, the gap between germline ends came to 14 bases. This CDR3 has 13 residues. The CDR3 is CASLTSAAGELFF. The CDR3 coding sequence is TGTGCCAGTTTGACTAGTGCGGCCGGGGAGCTGTTTTTT.

The V gene is TRBV7-8, the J gene TRBJ2-1; 13 bases are shared with TRBD2. The CDR3 is made up of 18 amino acids. Per the germline V gene, CDR1 is SGHVS and CDR2 is FQNEAQ. The junction had 6 bases not matched to a gene; V was cut back by 0 bases and J by 4 bases. The CDR3 sequence is CASSLARLAGGRYNEQFF. The DNA of the CDR3 is TGTGCCAGCAGCTTAGCCCGACTAGCGGGGGGCCGTTACAATGAGCAGTTCTTC.

The chain recombines TRBV2 with TRBJ1-2; D is unresolved. V was clipped by 9 bases and J by 8 bases, with 7 bases between them. The V gene's germline CDR1 is SNHLY and CDR2 FYNNEI. This CDR3 is 9 amino acids long. Here the CDR3 DNA reads TGTGCCAGGGGGAGCGGCTACACCTTC. This codes for CARGSGYTF.

This chain uses TRBV11-2 with TRBJ2-7, with 8 bases lining up with TRBD2. Looked up from germline, CDR1 is SGHAT and CDR2 is FQNNGV. The CDR3 is 14 residues long. V dropped 6 bases and J dropped 6; count of bases not matched to a gene: 10. CDR3 nucleotides: TGTGCCAGCAGACCGAGCGGGGGAGACTCCGAGCAGTACTTC. It encodes CASRPSGGDSEQYF.

V is TRBV25-1 and J is TRBJ2-5, with 7 bases aligning to TRBD2. Germline CDR1 and CDR2: MGHDK and SYGVNS. CDR3 length: 15 amino acids. The V segment lost 5 bases and the J segment 5 bases; nucleotides outside the gene matches: 11. This CDR3 reads CASSPTAGESETQYF. Here the CDR3 DNA reads TGTGCCAGCAGTCCGACCGCGGGGGAATCGGAGACCCAGTACTTC.

This clone was detected only a few times. J is TRBJ2-1 and V is TRBV4-1; a possible D gene is TRBD2 (5 bases). Per the germline V gene, CDR1 is MGHRA and CDR2 is YSYEKL. Trimming took 0 bases from V and 10 from J, leaving 10 bases between them. This CDR3 has 13 amino acids. CDR3 coding DNA: TGCGCCAGCAGCCAAGATAAGTGGAGGGAGCAGTTCTTC. Its translation: CASSQDKWREQFF.